Following are 5 T cell receptor beta chains from one sample sequenced in a study of blood T cells in healthy people across ages. Next came a second PCR, run for about 6 to 11 cycles, which used a sample-barcoded 5' primer along with a J-beta primer mix. One entry per CDR3 protein, called by TCRdb with MiXCR from the 5' RACE reads. The repertoire holds 710,000 or so distinct CDR3 sequences, with about a fifth as singletons. The material sequenced was blood. The receptor set was obtained from a man between 70 and 80 years old in good health.

This clonotype appeared many times. The chain combines TRBV29-1 with TRBJ2-3; either TRBD1 or TRBD2 may fit D (6 bases each). This CDR3 is built from 16 residues. The V gene's germline CDR1 is SQVTM and CDR2 ANQGSEA. Deletions cut 7 bases from V and 2 bases from J, with 22 bases between. The CDR3 loop is CSGKRVSGAPTDTQYF. The CDR3 DNA reads TGCAGCGGGAAGAGGGTTTCGGGGGCGCCCACAGATACGCAGTATTTT.

This chain connects TRBV6-6 to TRBJ2-7; possibly TRBD1 for D (6 bases). V was pared by 2 bases and J by 4 bases, with 12 bases between. The CDR3 length is 14 residues. Germline CDR1 and CDR2: MNHNY and SVGAGI (reference sequence). In DNA form, the CDR3 reads TGTGCCAGCAGTTACGGCTCAGGGGAGTACGAGCAGTACGTC. It is translated as CASSYGSGEYEQYV.

The chain employs TRBV28 and TRBJ2-5; D not resolved. The V gene lost 5 bases and the J gene lost 9 bases, with 22 bases spanning the gap. Germline V gives CDR1 MDHEN, CDR2 SYDVKM. CDR3 size: 15 residues. CDR3 sequence reads: CASSPPWWGSDPQYF. DNA for the CDR3: TGTGCCAGCAGTCCCCCCTGGTGGGGTTCCGATCCCCAGTACTTC.

This clonotype was recorded a few times. The V call is TRBV6-1, the J call TRBJ2-2; 8 nucleotides align to TRBD1. V shed 6 bases, J shed 7 bases, and the junction held 16 bases outside the gene matches. The CDR3 contains 17 residues. Germline-derived CDR1 and CDR2 are MNHNS and SASEGT. DNA for the CDR3: TGTGCCAGCAGGAGTATTGAGGGACAGGTTATCGGCGGGGAGCTGTTTTTT. Its translation: CASRSIEGQVIGGELFF.

This clonotype occurred a few times. A much larger clone is a single base away; this may be a read error. The CDR3 is CSVRHSLLTTDTQYF. The CDR3 nucleotides read TGCAGTGTTAGACACTCTCTTCTCACCACAGATACGCAGTATTTT. The V gene is TRBV20-1, the J gene TRBJ2-3; no definite D call. The CDR3 covers 15 residues. Germline loops: CDR1 DFQATT, CDR2 SNEGSKA (reference sequence).